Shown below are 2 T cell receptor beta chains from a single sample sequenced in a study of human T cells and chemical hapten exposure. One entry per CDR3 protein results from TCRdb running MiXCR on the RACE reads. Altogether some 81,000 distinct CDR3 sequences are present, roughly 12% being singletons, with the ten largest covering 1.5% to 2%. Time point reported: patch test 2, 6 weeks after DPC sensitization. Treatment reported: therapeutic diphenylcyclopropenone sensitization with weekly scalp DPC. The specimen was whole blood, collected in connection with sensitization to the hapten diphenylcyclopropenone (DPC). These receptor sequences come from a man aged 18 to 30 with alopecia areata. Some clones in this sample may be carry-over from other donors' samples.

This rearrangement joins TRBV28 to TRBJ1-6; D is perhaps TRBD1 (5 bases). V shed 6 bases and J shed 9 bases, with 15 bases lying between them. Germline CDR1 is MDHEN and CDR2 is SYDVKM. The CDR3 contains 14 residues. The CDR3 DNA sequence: TGTGCCAGCAGGACTCAGGGTGCGCGTTCACCCCTCCACTTT. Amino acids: CASRTQGARSPLHF.

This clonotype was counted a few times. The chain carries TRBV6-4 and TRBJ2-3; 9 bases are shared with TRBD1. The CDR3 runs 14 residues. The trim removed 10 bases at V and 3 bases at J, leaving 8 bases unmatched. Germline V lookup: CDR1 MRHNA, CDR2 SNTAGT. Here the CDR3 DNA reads TGTGCCACCAAAGGGGACAGGGATACAGATACGCAGTATTTT. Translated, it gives CATKGDRDTDTQYF.